The 16 T cell receptor beta chains given below trace back to one sample, sequenced in a study of blood T cells in healthy people across ages. A second PCR of 7 to 11 cycles used a sample-barcoded 5' primer and a J-beta primer mix. MiXCR, run by TCRdb on the 5' RACE reads, gives a single entry per CDR3 protein. Among 750,000 to 950,000 distinct CDR3 sequences, roughly 29% were seen once, and the ten largest hold around 9.6%. This sample was shared with a second study, whose subject was T cells of mothers and their children.

The sample comprised blood. The receptors originated from a woman aged 35 to 49 in good health.

This clonotype was seen ten or more times. The chain couples TRBV24-1 to TRBJ1-2, with TRBD1 as a possible D gene (6 bases). Germline CDR1 KGHDR, CDR2 SFDVKD. Trimming pared 4 bases from V and 4 bases from J, leaving 9 bases between. The CDR3 runs 13 residues. The CDR3 sequence: CATSEAGVYGYTF. The CDR3, as DNA: TGTGCCACCAGTGAGGCAGGGGTCTATGGCTACACCTTC.

The gene calls are TRBV6-2 or TRBV6-3 and TRBJ2-2; 9 nucleotides line up with TRBD1. Trimming took 6 bases from V and 6 from J; bases not matched to a gene: 11. CDR1 and CDR2 (germline): MNHEY, SVGEGT. This CDR3 region has 16 residues. DNA of the CDR3: TGTGCCAGCAGCCCCCGGGGACAGGGAGATTCCGGGGAGCTGTTTTTT. It is translated as CASSPRGQGDSGELFF.

Only a few counts were recorded for this clonotype. This chain connects TRBV7-6 to TRBJ2-4; D may match TRBD1 or TRBD2 (5 bases each). The CDR3 has 15 residues. V lost 5 bases and J 13 bases, leaving 24 bases between the germline ends. Germline assignment: CDR1 SGHVS and CDR2 FNYEAQ. This CDR3 reads CASSGTGTLYNEQYF. DNA for the CDR3: TGTGCCAGCAGCGGAACCGGGACGTTATACAATGAGCAGTACTTC.

About this clonotype itself: This sequence may be a read error, since a much larger clone differs from it by one base. This rearrangement joins TRBV9 to TRBJ2-5; 9 bases are shared with TRBD2. The V gene end was trimmed by 0 bases and the J gene end by 4 bases; junction bases not matched to a gene: 13. The CDR3 length is 18 residues. Germline V lookup: CDR1 SGDLS, CDR2 YYNGEE. In DNA form, the CDR3 reads TGTGCCAGCAGCGTAGAAGATGGTCTGGCGGGGGGGCCAGAGACCCAGTACTTC. Its translation: CASSVEDGLAGGPETQYF.

J is TRBJ2-1 and V is TRBV20-1; TRBD1 or TRBD2 may be the D gene (5 bases each). V lost 3 bases, J lost 0 bases, and 9 bases lay in between. Germline V gene sequence: CDR1 DFQATT, CDR2 SNEGSKA (reference sequence). CDR3 length: 14 amino acids. CDR3 sequence reads: CSASPGSSYNEQFF. The CDR3 DNA follows: TGCAGTGCTAGCCCAGGGAGCTCCTACAATGAGCAGTTCTTC.

This clonotype occurred many times. This chain uses TRBV29-1 with TRBJ2-1; 10 bases are shared with TRBD2. The junction had 4 bases not matched to a gene; V was cut back by 8 bases and J by 3 bases. Per germline, CDR1 SQVTM and CDR2 ANQGSEA. The CDR3 runs 13 residues. The CDR3 region has the DNA TGCAGCATAAGCGGGGGGGGCTACAATGAGCAGTTCTTC. Its translation: CSISGGGYNEQFF.

To note about this clonotype: The junction and the germline gene differ at one end; a read error may be behind it. The chain joins TRBV28 to TRBJ2-3; 14 positions agree with TRBD2. Germline V gene lookup returns CDR1 MDHEN and CDR2 SYDVKM. This CDR3 is built from 18 residues. In DNA, the CDR3 is TGTGCCAGCAGTCTTAGACTAGCGGGGGGGTATAGCACAGATGCGCAGTATTTT. It yields the protein CASSLRLAGGYSTDAQYF.

This chain connects TRBV6-5 to TRBJ2-7; the match to TRBD2 covers 13 bases. The junction had 9 bases not matched to a gene; V was cut back by 6 bases and J by 4 bases. The length of the CDR3 is 16 residues. The germline gives CDR1 MNHEY, CDR2 SVGAGI. The CDR3 region has the DNA TGTGCCAGCAGATTTACTAGCGGGGGGGCCCTTTACGAGCAGTACTTC. Its translation: CASRFTSGGALYEQYF.

Of note for this clonotype: One end of the junction does not line up with germline, which may come from a read error. This chain uses TRBV27 with TRBJ1-4, with 10 positions matching TRBD1. CDR3 size: 18 residues. Germline assignment: CDR1 MNHEY and CDR2 SMNVEV (reference sequence). CDR3 residues: CASSPRDRGFPTNEKRFF. The CDR3 DNA sequence: TGTGCCAGCAGTCCCCGGGACAGGGGATTCCCAACTAATGAAAAACGGTTTTTT.

This clonotype was recorded at least ten times. This rearrangement joins TRBV7-3 to TRBJ2-1; 7 bases match TRBD2. The V and J ends lost 5 bases and 2 bases, in that order; junction bases with no gene match: 9. Looked up from germline, CDR1 is SGHTA and CDR2 is FQGTGA. The CDR3 runs to 16 residues. CDR3 loop: CASSGITSAAYNEQFF. In DNA form, the CDR3 reads TGTGCCAGCAGCGGAATCACTAGCGCGGCCTACAATGAGCAGTTCTTC. The full variable domain, in which reference TRBV7-3 and TRBJ2-1 provide the parts outside the CDR3, is GAGVSQTPSNKVTEKGKYVELRCDPISGHTALYWYRQSLGQGPEFLIYFQGTGAADDSGLPNDRFFAVRPEGSVSTLKIQRTERGDSAVYLCASSGITSAAYNEQFFGPGTRLTVL.

The chain links TRBV29-1 to TRBJ1-2; TRBD1 might be the D (5 bases). The CDR3 totals 12 residues. Germline V CDR1 and CDR2: SQVTM, ANQGSEA. The germline V and J ends were trimmed by 4 bases and 8 bases, with 14 bases remaining between them. The CDR3 spells CSVGQGLGGYTF. CDR3 coding DNA: TGCAGCGTTGGGCAGGGACTTGGCGGCTACACCTTC.

This clonotype was picked up a small number of times. The V call is TRBV6-1, the J call TRBJ1-2; the D is unclear. This CDR3 spans 15 amino acids. V was trimmed by 1 base and J by 3 bases, leaving 12 bases between them. Germline V gene lookup returns CDR1 MNHNS and CDR2 SASEGT. In nucleotides, the CDR3 is TGTGCCAGCAGTGAAGGGTGGGCTAGGGACTATGGCTACACCTTC. Protein: CASSEGWARDYGYTF.

This clonotype was seen a few times. At one boundary the junction diverges from the germline segment, which might be a read error. This chain connects TRBV6-5 to TRBJ2-5; D gene unclear. The germline gives CDR1 MNHEY, CDR2 SVGAGI. CDR3 length: 15 amino acids. The CDR3 sequence is CASSHSERARETQYF. The CDR3, as DNA: TGTGCCAGCAGTCACTCAGAAAGAGCGAGAGAGACCCAGTACTTC.

This clonotype was detected a few times. The chain links TRBV14 to TRBJ1-6, with D possibly matching TRBD1 (6 bases). Trimming left V 9 bases short and J 8 bases short, with 17 bases between. This CDR3 contains 14 residues. Germline V CDR1 and CDR2: SGHDN, FVKESK. CDR3 nucleotide sequence: TGTGCCAGTTTCGGACAGTTCTCGGATTCACCCCTCCACTTT. Amino acids: CASFGQFSDSPLHF.

This clonotype was counted a few times. The CDR3 sequence: CSVTPDPTDTQYF. DNA for the CDR3: TGCAGCGTTACCCCAGATCCCACAGATACGCAGTATTTT. This chain links TRBV29-1 with TRBJ2-3; D gene uncertain. The CDR3 spans 13 residues. Germline lookup yields CDR1 SQVTM and CDR2 ANQGSEA. The V and J ends lost 5 bases and 2 bases respectively, with 11 bases between them.

The gene calls are TRBV13 and TRBJ2-1, with D perhaps TRBD2 (5 bases). Between the trimmed V and J ends, which lost 5 bases and 4 bases, there was a span of 9 bases. CDR1 and CDR2 (germline): PRHDT, FYEKMQ (reference sequence). This CDR3 is built from 13 residues. CDR3 sequence: CASSVLDYNEQFF. The DNA of the CDR3 is TGTGCCAGCAGCGTACTAGATTACAATGAGCAGTTCTTC.